The 26 T cell receptor beta chains presented below share a single source sample, sequenced in a study of beta chain features in type 1 diabetes. Every bit of the isolated RNA underwent reverse transcription, so sequencing read expressed TCRB transcripts. The assay was immunoSEQ multiplex PCR, and TCRdb's table has in-frame clones only and misses some. The data hold 200,000 to 300,000 clones, with less than 35% observed a single time. The sequenced sample consisted of central memory CD4+ T cells from blood. These receptor sequences come from a young man in good health.

This clone was detected a few times. The chain employs TRBV28 and TRBJ2-3; TRBD2 matches at 7 bases. The length of the CDR3 is 15 residues. The V segment lost 3 bases and the J segment 1 base; nucleotides outside the gene matches: 4. Germline V gene sequence: CDR1 MDHEN, CDR2 SYDVKM. CDR3 residues: CASSLLSGGTDTQYF. In DNA form, the CDR3 reads TGTGCCAGCAGTTTGCTAAGCGGGGGCACAGATACGCAGTATTTT.

This clone was seen more than once but under ten times. This sample includes further DNA sequences coding for the same CDR3. The chain carries TRBV30 and TRBJ2-5; D is unclear. Germline V gene lookup returns CDR1 GTSNPN and CDR2 SVGIG (reference sequence). This CDR3 has 11 residues. V lost 0 bases and J lost 5, with 4 bases in between. DNA for the CDR3: TGTGCCTGGAGTGTACCGGAGACCCAGTACTTC. This translates into CAWSVPETQYF.

The CDR3 nucleotides read TGTGCCAGCAGCCTGCCCCCATTACAAGGGCCTAATGAAAAACTGTTTTTT. Its protein product is CASSLPPLQGPNEKLFF. This chain connects TRBV21-1 to TRBJ1-4. TRBV21-1 corresponds to a pseudogene. This CDR3 spans 17 amino acids.

Notes on this clone: The junction and the germline gene differ at one end; a read error may be behind it. V usage is TRBV20-1 and J usage is TRBJ2-1, with TRBD2 as a possible D gene (6 bases). Germline V lookup: CDR1 DFQATT, CDR2 SNEGSKA (reference sequence). This CDR3 is built from 11 residues. The CDR3 spells CSVPRDFQVVF. The CDR3 region has the DNA TGCAGTGTTCCCCGGGACTTTCAAGTTGTCTTC.

Only a few counts were recorded for this clone. This specimen includes other DNA sequences encoding the same CDR3. J is TRBJ1-2 and V is TRBV6-6; no definite D call. CDR3 length equals 14 residues. The V end lost 7 bases, the J end lost 8 bases, and 20 bases lay between the germline ends. Germline CDR1 and CDR2: MNHNY and SVGAGI (reference sequence). This CDR3 reads CASNMNIGEGGYTF. In DNA form, the CDR3 reads TGTGCCAGCAACATGAATATCGGGGAAGGGGGCTACACCTTC.

This clone turned up a few times. The rearrangement links TRBV27 to TRBJ2-1; D ambiguous. Germline CDR1 reads MNHEY; CDR2 reads SMNVEV (reference sequence). This CDR3 is built from 12 residues. The germline V and J ends were trimmed by 4 bases and 9 bases, with 10 bases remaining between them. DNA for the CDR3: TGTGCCAGCAGTTCTCTGGGGTTTGAGCAGTTCTTC. It is translated as CASSSLGFEQFF.

V gene TRBV6-6 combines with J gene TRBJ2-1; D is uncertain. Germline V lookup: CDR1 MNHNY, CDR2 SVGAGI (reference sequence). With 2 bases removed from V and 9 bases from J, the gap between germline ends came to 8 bases. The CDR3 runs to 12 residues. The CDR3 spells CASSYAEGEQFF. The CDR3 DNA reads TGTGCCAGCAGTTACGCGGAAGGTGAGCAGTTCTTC.

This clone was seen a handful of times. This rearrangement joins TRBV10-2 to TRBJ2-7, with D perhaps TRBD1 (5 bases). This CDR3 is built from 14 residues. Germline V gives CDR1 WSHSY, CDR2 SAAADI. The V end was cut by 3 bases, the J end by 3 bases, with 12 bases between. CDR3 loop: CASSESGSYYEQYF. CDR3 DNA sequence: TGCGCCAGCAGTGAATCAGGGTCCTACTACGAGCAGTACTTC.

This clone was seen more than once but under ten times. The chain couples TRBV29-1 to TRBJ2-1, with 10 bases identical to TRBD2. Germline CDR1 and CDR2: SQVTM and ANQGSEA. Losses at the gene ends were 5 bases for V and 8 bases for J; bases not matched to a gene: 6. The length of the CDR3 is 13 residues. CDR3 protein: CSVLGTSEDEQFF. The CDR3 nucleotides read TGCAGCGTTCTCGGGACTAGCGAGGATGAGCAGTTCTTC.

This clone was seen more than once but under ten times. The chain is built from TRBV4-1 and TRBJ1-2, with 7 nucleotides matching TRBD1. This CDR3 comprises 16 residues. Germline CDR1 MGHRA, CDR2 YSYEKL. V shed 3 bases, J shed 4 bases, and the junction held 11 bases outside the gene matches. The CDR3 loop reads CASSQIGTVSSYGYTF. CDR3 DNA sequence: TGCGCCAGCAGCCAGATTGGGACAGTGAGTAGCTATGGCTACACCTTC.

V and J are TRBV11-2 and TRBJ2-4; D is unresolved. The V end lost 0 bases, the J end lost 0 bases, and 12 bases lay between the germline ends. This CDR3 is built from 17 residues. Germline V gene data show CDR1 as SGHAT and CDR2 as FQNNGV. As DNA, the CDR3 is TGTGCCAGCAGCTTAGATTTGACTTCAATAGCCAAAAACATTCAGTACTTC. It translates to CASSLDLTSIAKNIQYF. The complete variable domain, with remaining parts taken from reference TRBV11-2 and TRBJ2-4, reads EAGVAQSPRYKIIEKRQSVAFWCNPISGHATLYWYQQILGQGPKLLIQFQNNGVVDDSQLPKDRFSAERLKGVDSTLKIQPAKLEDSAVYLCASSLDLTSIAKNIQYFGAGTRLSVL.

In DNA form, the CDR3 reads TGTGCCTGGGACAGGGGGCCCCCGTCGGTAGCTTTCTTT. It specifies CAWDRGPPSVAFF. The chain employs TRBV30 and TRBJ1-1; TRBD1 agrees at 10 bases. This CDR3 spans 13 amino acids. CDR1 and CDR2 (germline): GTSNPN, SVGIG (reference sequence). J lost 10 bases, V lost 5 bases, and 10 bases had no gene match.

This clone was detected only a few times. The rearrangement links TRBV30 to TRBJ2-2; no definite D call. The length of the CDR3 is 15 residues. The germline V and J ends were trimmed by 3 bases and 5 bases, with 16 bases remaining between them. Germline-derived CDR1 and CDR2 are GTSNPN and SVGIG (reference sequence). CDR3 bases: TGTGCCTGGAGATTGGGAAGGGCAGGAACCGGGGAGCTGTTTTTT. It translates to CAWRLGRAGTGELFF. Full variable domain (remainder filled in from reference TRBV30 and TRBJ2-2): SQTIHQWPATLVQPVGSPLSLECTVEGTSNPNLYWYRQAAGRGLQLLFYSVGIGQISSEVPQNLSASRPQDRQFILSSKKLLLSDSGFYLCAWRLGRAGTGELFFGEGSRLTVL.

This chain connects TRBV29-1 to TRBJ2-3, with TRBD1 matching over 12 bases. The V segment lost 4 bases and the J segment 2 bases; nucleotides outside the gene matches: 16. Germline CDR1 SQVTM, CDR2 ANQGSEA. This CDR3 comprises 19 residues. CDR3 coding DNA: TGCAGCGTTGTAGGGACAGGGGGCCGCCGGCTACCTAACACAGATACGCAGTATTTT. Amino acid sequence: CSVVGTGGRRLPNTDTQYF.

This chain joins TRBV5-6 and TRBJ2-7, with unresolved D. The CDR3 sequence is 11 residues long. CDR1 and CDR2 (germline): SGHDT, YYEEEE. Trimming removed 6 bases at V and 5 bases at J, with 9 bases between. The CDR3 sequence is CASTSKHEQYF. The CDR3 region has the DNA TGTGCCAGCACCTCTAAGCACGAGCAGTACTTC. The entire variable domain, with the rest obtained from reference TRBV5-6 and TRBJ2-7, is as follows: DAGVTQSPTHLIKTRGQQVTLRCSPKSGHDTVSWYQQALGQGPQFIFQYYEEEERQRGNFPDRFSGHQFPNYSSELNVNALLLGDSALYLCASTSKHEQYFGPGTRLTVT.

The V gene is TRBV10-3, the J gene TRBJ1-1; D is ambiguous. Trimming removed 2 bases from V and 1 base from J, with 11 bases in between. The CDR3 runs 15 residues. Germline CDR1 is ENHRY and CDR2 is SYGVKD. As DNA, the CDR3 is TGTGCCATCAGTGAGGTTCCGACCACGAACACTGAAGCTTTCTTT. Protein: CAISEVPTTNTEAFF.

A few counts support this clone. V gene TRBV30 combines with J gene TRBJ2-7; 8 bases line up with TRBD1. V trimming: 4 bases; J trimming: 2 bases; junction bases outside the gene matches: 4. Germline CDR1 GTSNPN, CDR2 SVGIG (reference sequence). The CDR3 loop spans 13 amino acids. This CDR3 reads CAWTIQGAYEQYF. CDR3 nucleotides: TGTGCCTGGACTATACAGGGGGCCTACGAGCAGTACTTC.

This clone appeared a few times. This rearrangement joins TRBV5-1 to TRBJ2-7; 7 nucleotides match TRBD1. The CDR3 loop spans 14 amino acids. CDR1 is SGHRS, CDR2 YFSETQ, per germline. V trimming: 4 bases; J trimming: 5 bases; junction bases outside the gene matches: 9. The CDR3 spells CASSQGQILDEQYF. CDR3 sequence (DNA): TGCGCCAGCAGCCAGGGACAGATACTGGACGAGCAGTACTTC.

A word on this clone: A much larger clone sits a single nucleotide away, making a read error possible. The chain links TRBV7-6 to TRBJ2-3, with unresolved D. V dropped 3 bases and J dropped 3 bases, with 4 bases sitting between them. This CDR3 is built from 12 residues. Germline CDR1 reads SGHVS; CDR2 reads FNYEAQ. Here the CDR3 reads CASSFGTDTQYF. As DNA, the CDR3 is TGTGCCAGCAGCTTTGGTACAGATACGCAGTATTTT.

This clone was seen a handful of times. This chain uses TRBV5-4 with TRBJ1-1; 8 nucleotides line up with TRBD1. The CDR3 spans 14 residues. From germline, CDR1 is SGHNT and CDR2 YYREEE (reference sequence). J was trimmed by 1 base and V by 1 base; bases with no gene match: 0. Here the CDR3 DNA reads TGTGCCAGCAGCTTGACAGGGGGGAACACTGAAGCTTTCTTT. The encoded protein is CASSLTGGNTEAFF.

This clone was observed a few times. The gene calls are TRBV5-1 and TRBJ2-5; TRBD2 matches at 11 bases. V was clipped by 0 bases and J by 3 bases; unmatched bases: 7. Germline V lookup: CDR1 SGHRS, CDR2 YFSETQ. This CDR3 region has 17 residues. Here the CDR3 reads CASSLGTLAGGEETQYF. The CDR3 region has the DNA TGCGCCAGCAGCTTGGGGACCCTAGCGGGGGGTGAAGAGACCCAGTACTTC.

V gene TRBV7-9 combines with J gene TRBJ2-1; TRBD2 agrees at 7 bases. The CDR3 loop spans 13 amino acids. Unmatched junction bases numbered 10, after V lost 10 bases and J lost 7 bases. CDR1 and CDR2 (germline): SEHNR, FQNEAQ (reference sequence). The CDR3 here is CATSSGAANEQFF. CDR3 nucleotide sequence: TGTGCCACCTCAAGCGGGGCGGCGAATGAGCAGTTCTTC.

CDR3 sequence (DNA): TGCAGCGTTGGGCGACCAGGGGGATCCTACGAGCAGTACTTC. This translates into CSVGRPGGSYEQYF. V usage is TRBV29-1 and J usage is TRBJ2-7, with 7 positions matching TRBD1. Trimming at V came to 4 bases and at J to 1 base, leaving 7 bases not matched to a gene. The germline V gene has CDR1 SQVTM and CDR2 ANQGSEA. This CDR3 contains 14 residues.

The chain has TRBV28 and TRBJ2-1, with TRBD2 as a possible D gene (6 bases). This CDR3 contains 18 residues. Germline V lookup: CDR1 MDHEN, CDR2 SYDVKM. Deletions cut 1 base from V and 0 bases from J, with 16 bases between. The CDR3 sequence is CASSLSPLRGSSYNEQFF. Here the CDR3 DNA reads TGTGCCAGCAGTTTATCCCCCCTCCGGGGGAGCTCCTACAATGAGCAGTTCTTC.

The table lists this clone with a few counts. The chain recombines TRBV2 with TRBJ2-6; D not resolved. Per germline, CDR1 SNHLY and CDR2 FYNNEI. The CDR3 sequence is 14 residues long. V lost 2 bases, J lost 2 bases, and 4 bases lay in between. CDR3 nucleotide sequence: TGTGCCAGCAGTGAATTGACTGGGGCCAACGTCCTGACTTTC. Translating gives CASSELTGANVLTF.

This clone showed up many times. The V and J genes are TRBV30 and TRBJ2-1; 8 nucleotides agree with TRBD2. Per germline, CDR1 GTSNPN and CDR2 SVGIG (reference sequence). The junction had 9 bases not matched to a gene; V was cut back by 2 bases and J by 9 bases. CDR3 length: 14 residues. CDR3 protein: CAWSLTAGAGEQFF. In nucleotides, the CDR3 is TGTGCCTGGAGTTTAACAGCGGGAGCCGGTGAGCAGTTCTTC. Full variable domain (remainder filled in from reference TRBV30 and TRBJ2-1): SQTIHQWPATLVQPVGSPLSLECTVEGTSNPNLYWYRQAAGRGLQLLFYSVGIGQISSEVPQNLSASRPQDRQFILSSKKLLLSDSGFYLCAWSLTAGAGEQFFGPGTRLTVL.